Presented here are 23 T cell receptor beta chains from one specimen sequenced in a study of shared T cell receptors in the human thymus. Produced via immunoSEQ multiplex PCR; TCRdb's table is partial and in-frame only. The data contain around 67,000 clones, roughly 96% of them singletons. The sequenced sample was thymocytes. These TCRs come from a human donor.

This chain links TRBV11-2 with TRBJ2-1; D call uncertain. This CDR3 is built from 11 residues. Deletions cut 0 bases from V and 8 bases from J, with 2 bases between. Germline CDR1 SGHAT, CDR2 FQNNGV. The CDR3 DNA reads as TGTGCCAGCAGCTTAGACTATGAGCAGTTCTTC. This encodes CASSLDYEQFF.

V gene TRBV6-6 combines with J gene TRBJ2-5, with D tentatively TRBD1 (5 bases). Trimming removed 5 bases from V and 0 bases from J, with 10 bases in between. The germline gives CDR1 MNHNY, CDR2 SVGAGI (reference sequence). This CDR3 is built from 14 residues. The CDR3 region is CASSNQDNQETQYF. CDR3 coding DNA: TGTGCCAGCAGTAACCAGGACAACCAAGAGACCCAGTACTTC.

The chain combines TRBV29-1 with TRBJ1-1; unclear D gene. The CDR3 spans 10 residues. From germline, CDR1 is SQVTM and CDR2 ANQGSEA. CDR3 nucleotide sequence: TGCCTCTTGACGAACACTGAAGCTTTCTTT. Protein: CLLTNTEAFF.

This sequence joins TRBV10-3 and TRBJ1-4, with a weak D call TRBD1 (5 bases). Looked up from germline, CDR1 is ENHRY and CDR2 is SYGVKD. Deletions cut 0 bases from V and 3 bases from J, with 17 bases between. The length of the CDR3 is 18 residues. CDR3 DNA sequence: TGTGCCATCAGTGAGTCGATCTCTCTGACAGCCTCTAATGAAAAACTGTTTTTT. This gives the protein CAISESISLTASNEKLFF.

The V gene is TRBV11-2, the J gene TRBJ1-2; D is undetermined. This CDR3 contains 15 residues. The V end was cut by 1 base, the J end by 0 bases, with 9 bases between. CDR1 and CDR2 from the germline V gene are SGHAT and FQNNGV. The CDR3 sequence: CASSLGGRANYGYTF. The CDR3 DNA is TGTGCCAGCAGCTTAGGAGGAAGGGCTAACTATGGCTACACCTTC.

The J gene is TRBJ2-1, the V gene TRBV5-1; 10 bases are a match to TRBD2. Germline loops: CDR1 SGHRS, CDR2 YFSETQ. The CDR3 loop spans 17 amino acids. The V and J ends lost 2 bases and 4 bases, in that order; junction bases with no gene match: 9. DNA of the CDR3: TGCGCCAGCAGCTTCTCCCCGGGACTAGCGCCTTACAATGAGCAGTTCTTC. Protein: CASSFSPGLAPYNEQFF.

This clone was observed once. The chain couples TRBV14 to TRBJ2-3; 9 bases match TRBD1. The CDR3 spans 16 residues. Germline V gives CDR1 SGHDN, CDR2 FVKESK. The J segment lost 1 base and the V segment lost 2 bases, leaving 4 bases of the junction unmatched. The DNA of the CDR3 is TGTGCCAGCAGCCAAATACGGGACAGGGGCACAGATACGCAGTATTTT. This gives the protein CASSQIRDRGTDTQYF.

The chain uses TRBV19 and TRBJ1-2; 8 bases agree with TRBD1. CDR3 size: 15 residues. The V segment lost 5 bases and the J segment 2 bases; nucleotides outside the gene matches: 7. Germline CDR1 and CDR2: LNHDA and SQIVND (reference sequence). The CDR3: CASSQGQDGNYGYTF. The CDR3 nucleotides read TGTGCCAGTAGTCAGGGACAGGACGGGAACTATGGCTACACCTTC.

The sample holds one count of this clone. V gene TRBV4-3 combines with J gene TRBJ1-2; 7 bases are a match to TRBD1. CDR3 size: 15 residues. After removal of 0 bases from V and 8 bases from J, the junction contained 9 bases not matched to a gene. The germline CDR1 and CDR2 sequences are LGHNA and YSLEER. The CDR3 DNA follows: TGCGCCAGCAGCCAAGATCTTTGGGACAGTCCGGGCTACACCTTC. It is translated as CASSQDLWDSPGYTF.

This rearrangement joins TRBV12-5 to TRBJ2-1; D might be TRBD2 (7 bases). Trimming removed 5 bases from V and 8 bases from J, with 22 bases in between. Germline V gene sequence: CDR1 LGHNT, CDR2 FRNRAP. This CDR3 is built from 16 residues. CDR3 amino acids: CASGPPPGGLSDEQFF. The DNA of the CDR3 is TGTGCTAGTGGTCCTCCTCCGGGGGGCCTTAGTGATGAGCAGTTCTTC.

The CDR3: CASSEGTSGVDEQFF. As DNA, the CDR3 is TGTGCCAGCAGTGAAGGGACTAGCGGGGTCGATGAGCAGTTCTTC. This sequence joins TRBV6-4 and TRBJ2-1; 13 nucleotides agree with TRBD2. CDR1 MRHNA and CDR2 SNTAGT come from the germline V gene. The ends lost 3 bases at V and 8 bases at J; junction bases unmatched: 4. The CDR3 length is 15 residues.

This rearrangement joins TRBV4-2 to TRBJ2-3; 11 bases fit TRBD2. The CDR3 contains 17 residues. V lost 1 base to trimming and J lost 4 bases; unmatched junction nucleotides: 7. The germline CDR1 and CDR2 sequences are LGHNA and YNFKEQ. CDR3 loop: CASSQGVAGGPPDTQYF. CDR3 DNA: TGTGCCAGCAGCCAAGGAGTAGCGGGGGGGCCCCCAGATACGCAGTATTTT.

The CDR3, as DNA: TGTGCCAGCAGCCAAGAGTCTGCTGGGGAGCTGTTTTTT. Its protein is CASSQESAGELFF. The rearrangement uses TRBV4-2 and TRBJ2-2; D ambiguous. The germline V gene has CDR1 LGHNA and CDR2 YNFKEQ. The CDR3 has 13 residues. V was clipped by 0 bases and J by 8 bases, with 7 bases between them.

The V gene is TRBV14, the J gene TRBJ2-1; 9 bases agree with TRBD2. Trimming at V came to 0 bases and at J to 7 bases, leaving 22 bases not matched to a gene. The CDR3 runs 21 residues. Germline V gives CDR1 SGHDN, CDR2 FVKESK. In DNA, the CDR3 is TGTGCCAGCAGCCAAGACCAACCCAGCCCGGTGGCGGGGGGGCCAACTAATGAGCAGTTCTTC. It codes for CASSQDQPSPVAGGPTNEQFF.

The rearrangement uses TRBV19 and TRBJ1-1; tentative D call: TRBD1 (6 bases). Looked up from germline, CDR1 is LNHDA and CDR2 is SQIVND (reference sequence). The CDR3 extends over 20 amino acids. V was cut by 8 bases and J by 7 bases, with 38 bases left in between. The CDR3: CASQDRGAFEPAGTASEAFF. CDR3 coding DNA: TGTGCCAGTCAGGACCGGGGGGCTTTCGAACCCGCAGGGACGGCGAGTGAAGCTTTCTTT.

The V call is TRBV5-1, the J call TRBJ2-1; 14 nucleotides match TRBD2. Germline CDR1 is SGHRS and CDR2 is YFSETQ. This CDR3 comprises 16 residues. The V and J ends lost 2 bases and 6 bases, in that order; junction bases with no gene match: 4. Here the CDR3 DNA reads TGCGCCAGCAGCTTTAGACTAGCGGGGGGGTTCAATGAGCAGTTCTTC. It specifies CASSFRLAGGFNEQFF. Full variable domain (outside the CDR3, taken from reference TRBV5-1 and TRBJ2-1): KAGVTQTPRYLIKTRGQQVTLSCSPISGHRSVSWYQQTPGQGLQFLFEYFSETQRNKGNFPGRFSGRQFSNSRSEMNVSTLELGDSALYLCASSFRLAGGFNEQFFGPGTRLTVL.

The chain couples TRBV9 to TRBJ2-7, with 8 bases identical to TRBD1. CDR3 length: 16 residues. V gave up 4 bases and J gave up 1 base; unmatched junction bases: 10. The germline gives CDR1 SGDLS, CDR2 YYNGEE. CDR3 residues: CASSSNSGTGSYEQYF. The CDR3 bases are TGTGCCAGCAGCTCTAACTCGGGGACAGGATCCTACGAGCAGTACTTC. The full variable domain, with the rest looked up from reference TRBV9 and TRBJ2-7, is DSGVTQTPKHLITATGQRVTLRCSPRSGDLSVYWYQQSLDQGLQFLIQYYNGEERAKGNILERFSAQQFPDLHSELNLSSLELGDSALYFCASSSNSGTGSYEQYFGPGTRLTVT.

The chain links TRBV2 to TRBJ2-4, with unresolved D. The CDR3 runs 15 residues. The germline V gene has CDR1 SNHLY and CDR2 FYNNEI. V gave up 2 bases and J gave up 0 bases, with 8 bases separating them. CDR3 DNA sequence: TGTGCCAGCAGTGAATCTAGAAGAGCCAAAAACATTCAGTACTTC. Amino acid sequence: CASSESRRAKNIQYF.

This chain links TRBV25-1 with TRBJ2-3; TRBD2 matches at 8 bases. Germline trimming cut 4 bases from V and 5 bases from J; bases unmatched to any gene: 11. The CDR3 extends over 16 amino acids. Germline-derived CDR1 and CDR2 are MGHDK and SYGVNS. The CDR3 sequence: CASSAAGGPSVDTQYF. The CDR3 DNA is TGTGCCAGCAGTGCGGCGGGGGGCCCTTCGGTAGATACGCAGTATTTT.

In its sample, this clone was seen a few times. CDR3 region: CASSLSGRGNTEAFF. CDR3 DNA: TGTGCCAGCAGCCTTTCGGGTCGGGGGAACACTGAAGCTTTCTTT. The chain links TRBV4-2 to TRBJ1-1, with D uncertain. Looked up from germline, CDR1 is LGHNA and CDR2 is YNFKEQ. This CDR3 is built from 15 residues. V gave up 4 bases and J gave up 1 base, with 13 bases separating them.

V is TRBV5-1 and J is TRBJ2-7; either TRBD1 or TRBD2 may supply D (5 bases each). CDR1 is SGHRS and CDR2 is YFSETQ in the germline V gene. This CDR3 is 16 amino acids long. The V end was cut by 3 bases, the J end by 0 bases, with 16 bases between. The chain's CDR3 is CASSSGLTGLSYEQYF. In DNA, the CDR3 is TGCGCCAGCAGCTCTGGACTTACAGGTCTCTCCTACGAGCAGTACTTC.

This chain connects TRBV4-1 to TRBJ2-2; 7 nucleotides line up with TRBD1. The CDR3 is 15 residues long. Germline CDR1 MGHRA, CDR2 YSYEKL. The V segment lost 7 bases and the J segment 0 bases; nucleotides outside the gene matches: 5. CDR3 coding DNA: TGCGCCAGCAAATCGGGACAGCCGAACACCGGGGAGCTGTTTTTT. Its translation: CASKSGQPNTGELFF.

The rearrangement joins TRBV2 to TRBJ1-1; perhaps TRBD1 as D (5 bases). Between the trimmed V and J ends, which lost 7 bases and 1 base, there was a span of 22 bases. The CDR3 sequence is 17 residues long. CDR1 SNHLY and CDR2 FYNNEI come from the germline V gene. CDR3 amino acids: CASTQNPGAPKNTEAFF. The CDR3 nucleotides read TGTGCCAGCACCCAAAACCCCGGGGCACCAAAGAACACTGAAGCTTTCTTT. Looking up the rest from reference TRBV2 and TRBJ1-1 gives the full variable domain: EPEVTQTPSHQVTQMGQEVILRCVPISNHLYFYWYRQILGQKVEFLVSFYNNEISEKSEIFDDQFSVERPDGSNFTLKIRSTKLEDSAMYFCASTQNPGAPKNTEAFFGQGTRLTVV.